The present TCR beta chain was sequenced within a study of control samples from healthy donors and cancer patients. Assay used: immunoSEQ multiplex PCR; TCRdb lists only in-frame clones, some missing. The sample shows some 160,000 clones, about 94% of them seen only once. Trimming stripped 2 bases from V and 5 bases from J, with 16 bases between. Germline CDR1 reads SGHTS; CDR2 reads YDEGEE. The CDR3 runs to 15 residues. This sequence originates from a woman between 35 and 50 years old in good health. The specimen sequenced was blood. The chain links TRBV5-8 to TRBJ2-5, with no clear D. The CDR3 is CASSFRVPQEETQYF. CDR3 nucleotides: TGTGCCAGCAGCTTCCGGGTCCCTCAGGAGGAGACCCAGTACTTC.